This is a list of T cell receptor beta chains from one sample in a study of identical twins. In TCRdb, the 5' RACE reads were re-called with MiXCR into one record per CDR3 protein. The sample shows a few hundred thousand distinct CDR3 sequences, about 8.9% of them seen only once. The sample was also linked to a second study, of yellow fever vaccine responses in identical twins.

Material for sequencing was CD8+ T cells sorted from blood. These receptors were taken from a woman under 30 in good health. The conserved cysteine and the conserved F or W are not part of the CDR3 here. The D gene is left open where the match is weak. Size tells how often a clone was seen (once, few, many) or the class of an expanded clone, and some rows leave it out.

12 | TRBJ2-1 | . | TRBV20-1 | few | SALTGVAYNEQF
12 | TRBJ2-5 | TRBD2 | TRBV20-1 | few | SSNSGRVWETQY
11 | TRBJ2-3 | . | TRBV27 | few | ASRQGSRDTQY
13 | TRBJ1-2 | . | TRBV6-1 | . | ASSSNKGKIYGYT
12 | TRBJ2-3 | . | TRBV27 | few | ASRIGEFTDTQY
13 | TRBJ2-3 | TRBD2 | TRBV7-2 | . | ASSEKRGGTDTQY
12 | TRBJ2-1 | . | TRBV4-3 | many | ASSQAGAYNEQF
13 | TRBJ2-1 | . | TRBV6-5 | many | ASSYLYAEQNEQF
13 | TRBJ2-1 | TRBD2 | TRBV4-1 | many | ASSQVREGLYEQF
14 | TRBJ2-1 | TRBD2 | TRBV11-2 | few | ASSTGLAGGIHEQF
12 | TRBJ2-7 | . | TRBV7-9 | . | ASSLALSSYEQY
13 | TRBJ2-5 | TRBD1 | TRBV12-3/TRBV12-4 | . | ASLTYLGQGETQY
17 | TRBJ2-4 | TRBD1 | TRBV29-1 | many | SVEVPGDRAVKAKNIQY
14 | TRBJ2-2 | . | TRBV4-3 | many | ASSQDRTFLVGELF
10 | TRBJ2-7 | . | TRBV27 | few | ASSLIGSEQY